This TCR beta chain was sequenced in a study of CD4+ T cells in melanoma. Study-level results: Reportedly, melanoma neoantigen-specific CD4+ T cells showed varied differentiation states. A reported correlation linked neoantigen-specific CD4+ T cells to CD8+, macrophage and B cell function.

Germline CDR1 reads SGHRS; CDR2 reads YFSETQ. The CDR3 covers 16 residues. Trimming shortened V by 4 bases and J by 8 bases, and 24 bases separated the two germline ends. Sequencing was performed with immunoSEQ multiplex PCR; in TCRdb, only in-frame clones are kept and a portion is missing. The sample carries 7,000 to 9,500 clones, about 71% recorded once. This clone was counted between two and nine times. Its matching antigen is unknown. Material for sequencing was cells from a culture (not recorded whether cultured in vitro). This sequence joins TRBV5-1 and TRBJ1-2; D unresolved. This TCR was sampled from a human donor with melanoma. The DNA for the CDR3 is TGCGCCAGCAGCCCCGGCGCGAGGGCCTCGGGCTACGGCTACACCTTC. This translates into CASSPGARASGYGYTF.